Listed here is a single TCR beta chain. Antigen unknown. Using immunoSEQ multiplex PCR, the repertoire was profiled, and TCRdb retains in-frame clones only, with some absent. The sample holds approximately 60,000 clones, about 87% seen once. The sample originates from a study of a mutant IDH1 vaccine in newly diagnosed glioma. At the level of the study: Scheduled for weeks 1, 3, 5, 7, 11, 15, 19 and 23, eight vaccinations were given to patients. There were about 60% males and roughly 38% females among treated patients, whose mean age was approximately 40 years.

Study-level points and caveats: A vaccine-induced immune response developed in 93.3% of the patients. Pseudoprogression seemed unlinked to shifts in top peripheral T cell clonotypes.

Time point meaning: week 5, during vaccination. Doses of 300 ug of mutant IDH1 20-mer peptide were given with topical imiquimod. The CDR3 sequence is 15 residues long. V lost 2 bases and J lost 0; bases outside the gene matches: 0. Germline V CDR1 and CDR2: MNHEY, SVGAGI. The sample here was PBMCs, taken from a glioma patient whose treatment included an IDH1 peptide vaccine. The chain links TRBV6-5 to TRBJ1-4, with 7 bases lining up with TRBD1. The receptor comes from a woman between 35 and 50 years old with glioma. CDR3 coding DNA: TGTGCCAGCAGTTACGGGACAGCAACTAATGAAAAACTGTTTTTT. It is translated as CASSYGTATNEKLFF.